This T cell receptor beta chain was identified during a study of cytomegalovirus exposure and HLA in healthy donors. Broader study findings: Previously analyzed data showed that most TCR beta V segments were productive at a frequency of about 90% or about 30%. TCR beta V- and J-gene trimming was later associated with a missense DCLRE1C variant. What a later analysis reportedly showed was that an Asian-associated ancestry cluster had fewer N-insertions than the roughly 670-donor mean. Later work found most CMV-associated TCR beta chains apparently HLA-restricted.

With 60 Vbeta and 13 Jbeta primers, the PCR was carried out. The method was immunoSEQ multiplex PCR; TCRdb's version includes in-frame clones alone and lacks a portion of them. Recorded for this sample: over 65,000 clones. With respect to this clone: Its target is not known.

The clonotype comes from a man in his thirties or forties in good health and CMV-seronegative. The sample was PBMCs.

The DNA for the CDR3 is TGTGCCAGCAGTGAAATGGCTAGCGGGGGGTGGGAGACCCAGTACTTC. It codes for CASSEMASGGWETQYF. This chain links TRBV6-1 with TRBJ2-5; 11 positions agree with TRBD2. Germline V CDR1 and CDR2: MNHNS, SASEGT. The CDR3 length is 16 residues. The V gene end was trimmed by 2 bases and the J gene end by 5 bases; junction bases not matched to a gene: 7.